This T cell receptor beta chain is drawn from a study of OX40 agonist ivuxolimab in advanced cancers. Study in general: The study reported partial responses in three patients: one hepatocellular carcinoma, two cutaneous melanoma.

There are 20 residues in the CDR3. V lost 1 base to trimming and J lost 8 bases, with 32 bases between them. The germline gives CDR1 MGHRA, CDR2 YSYEKL. Libraries were prepared by immunoSEQ multiplex PCR; TCRdb keeps only in-frame clonotypes and omits some of them. This table holds roughly 70,000 clones, approximately 88% found once. As concerns this clone: The antigen remains undetermined.

Study-level results: Both blood CD4+ and CD8+ T cells showed clonal growth by week 6 at 0.1 to 3.0 mg/kg.

The cohort excluded patients with autoimmune disease history or systemic immunosuppression. The sequencing here drew on CD4+ or CD8+ T cells sorted from blood, taken in a trial of the OX40 agonist ivuxolimab. V usage is TRBV4-1 and J usage is TRBJ1-2, with D perhaps matching TRBD1 (5 bases). This TCR came from an adult with an advanced solid tumor such as melanoma, head and neck, liver or kidney cancer. CDR3 DNA sequence: TGCGCCAGCAGCCAAGGAAAGGGACCACTCTCACCTTCTCGGCTCCTCGGCTACACCTTC. It is translated as CASSQGKGPLSPSRLLGYTF.